A single sample is the source of the 30 T cell receptor beta chains below, sequenced in a study of neurological immune-mediated disorders. MiXCR was run by TCRdb on the 5' RACE reads, yielding one entry per CDR3 protein. The sample has under 70,000 distinct CDR3 sequences, around 3.5% seen once. The sample comprised PBMCs. Source of these receptors: a woman between 25 and 40 years old with multiple sclerosis.

This clonotype was counted at least ten times. The genes are TRBV29-1 and TRBJ1-2; 7 bases fit TRBD1. J gave up 3 bases and V 6 bases, and 13 bases lay outside the gene matches. The CDR3 sequence is 15 residues long. Germline V lookup: CDR1 SQVTM, CDR2 ANQGSEA. CDR3 coding DNA: TGCAGCGTCCTGGCAGGGGGGATGGGGGACTATGGCTACACCTTC. This gives the protein CSVLAGGMGDYGYTF.

The chain links TRBV4-3 to TRBJ1-6, with D unclear. The CDR3 totals 13 residues. Trimming shortened V by 0 bases and J by 8 bases, and 5 bases separated the two germline ends. Germline V gene sequence: CDR1 LGHNA, CDR2 YSLEER. The CDR3 bases are TGCGCCAGCAGCCAAGATCGGGATTCACCCCTCCACTTT. Protein product: CASSQDRDSPLHF.

In regard to this clonotype: Sequence at one end of the junction differs from germline and may be a read error. CDR3 sequence: CASSQSGFGDSPLHF. In DNA form, the CDR3 reads TGTGCCAGCAGCCAATCAGGGTTCGGGGATTCACCCCTACACTTT. The V call is TRBV9, the J call TRBJ1-6; D perhaps matches TRBD1 (5 bases). Germline V gene sequence: CDR1 SGDLS, CDR2 YYNGEE. This CDR3 region has 15 residues.

This clonotype showed up many times. J is TRBJ1-2 and V is TRBV6-5, with 9 nucleotides matching TRBD1. V was pared by 8 bases and J by 8 bases, with 9 bases of the junction left unmatched. Germline CDR1 is MNHEY and CDR2 is SVGAGI. There are 13 residues in the CDR3. CDR3 nucleotides: TGTGCCAGCGGGGGACAGGGAGTGTTCGGCTACACCTTC. It translates to CASGGQGVFGYTF.

This clonotype was observed many times. V usage is TRBV20-1 and J usage is TRBJ1-5, with TRBD1 matching 11 bases. The germline V gene has CDR1 DFQATT and CDR2 SNEGSKA (reference sequence). V shed 1 base, J shed 4 bases, and the junction held 6 bases outside the gene matches. The CDR3 extends over 16 amino acids. The CDR3 DNA is TGCAGTGCTAGAGCCGGGACAGGGGGTTTTAATCAGCCCCAGCATTTT. Its translation: CSARAGTGGFNQPQHF.

The chain has TRBV7-8 and TRBJ2-2; D is tentatively TRBD1 or TRBD2 (5 bases each). Between the trimmed V and J ends, which lost 1 base and 0 bases, there was a span of 12 bases. This CDR3 comprises 17 residues. Germline CDR1 and CDR2: SGHVS and FQNEAQ. This CDR3 reads CASSLGLQGPNTGELFF. CDR3 sequence (DNA): TGTGCCAGCAGCTTAGGTCTTCAGGGACCGAACACCGGGGAGCTGTTTTTT.

This clonotype was counted many times. The DNA for the CDR3 is TGTGCCAGCAGCCCTCGGACAGAGCAAGAGACCCAGTACTTC. This gives the protein CASSPRTEQETQYF. The J gene is TRBJ2-5, the V gene TRBV3-1, with D maybe TRBD1 (6 bases). Germline values: CDR1 LGHDT, CDR2 YNNKEL (reference sequence). Trimming cost V 4 bases and J 2 bases, with 11 bases left between them. The CDR3 totals 14 residues.

This clonotype was observed at least ten times. The chain uses TRBV4-3 and TRBJ2-7; TRBD1 matches at 11 bases. Germline V lookup: CDR1 LGHNA, CDR2 YSLEER. V dropped 2 bases and J dropped 4; count of bases not matched to a gene: 10. There are 17 residues in the CDR3. The CDR3 region has the DNA TGCGCCAGCAGCCAATACCCGGCGGACAGGGGGCTTTACGAGCAGTACTTC. Translating gives CASSQYPADRGLYEQYF.

Many counts were recorded for this clonotype. The J gene is TRBJ2-1, the V gene TRBV5-1, with 9 bases identical to TRBD2. The CDR3 extends over 16 amino acids. Germline CDR1 is SGHRS and CDR2 is YFSETQ. Unmatched junction bases numbered 7, after V lost 0 bases and J lost 6 bases. In DNA, the CDR3 is TGCGCCAGCAGCTTGGGGTTAGCGGGGGTGCGCAATGAGCAGTTCTTC. It encodes CASSLGLAGVRNEQFF.

This clonotype was detected only a few times. The rearrangement joins TRBV7-6 to TRBJ2-1; 12 bases line up with TRBD2. This CDR3 comprises 16 residues. Germline V gene data show CDR1 as SGHVS and CDR2 as FNYEAQ. J gave up 4 bases and V 1 base, and 2 bases lay outside the gene matches. The CDR3 here is CASSLELAGGYNEQFF. The CDR3 DNA is TGTGCCAGCAGCTTAGAACTAGCGGGGGGTTACAATGAGCAGTTCTTC.

This clonotype has a count of ten or more. The V gene is TRBV11-1, the J gene TRBJ2-5, with 14 positions matching TRBD2. The V segment lost 8 bases and the J segment 1 base; nucleotides outside the gene matches: 6. Germline-derived CDR1 and CDR2 are SGHAT and FQDESV (reference sequence). The CDR3 loop spans 16 amino acids. The CDR3 here is CASGLAGGAIQETQYF. The CDR3 nucleotides are TGTGCCAGCGGACTAGCGGGGGGTGCTATCCAAGAGACCCAGTACTTC.

In this sample, this clonotype turned up many times. The genes are TRBV12-3 or TRBV12-4 and TRBJ2-2, with D unresolved. This CDR3 comprises 15 residues. Trimming removed 4 bases at V and 7 bases at J, with 16 bases between. DNA of the CDR3: TGTGCCAGCAGTTCCCCACGGGCCTTTTTCGGGGAGCTGTTTTTT. It translates to CASSSPRAFFGELFF.

The table lists this clonotype with many counts. This chain joins TRBV4-1 and TRBJ1-1, with D hard to call. The CDR3 spans 16 residues. Per the germline V gene, CDR1 is MGHRA and CDR2 is YSYEKL. The V end was cut by 0 bases, the J end by 4 bases, with 15 bases between. CDR3 bases: TGCGCCAGCAGCCAAGAGACTTTTCCCCAAAGCACTGAAGCTTTCTTT. It yields the protein CASSQETFPQSTEAFF.

Only a few counts were recorded for this clonotype. The junction and the germline gene differ at one end; a read error may be behind it. This sequence joins TRBV12-3 or TRBV12-4 and TRBJ1-5; D is possibly TRBD1 (5 bases). The CDR3 loop spans 14 amino acids. CDR3 region: CASSLGQLNQPQNF. The CDR3 DNA follows: TGTGCCAGCAGTTTAGGACAGCTCAATCAGCCCCAGAATTTT.

This clonotype was counted ten times or more. The rearrangement links TRBV7-9 to TRBJ2-7; D remains unclear. The germline V gene has CDR1 SEHNR and CDR2 FQNEAQ (reference sequence). Trimming pared 4 bases from V and 2 bases from J, leaving 12 bases between. The CDR3 consists of 14 residues. CDR3: CASSSPLPTYEQYF. The DNA of the CDR3 is TGTGCCAGCAGCTCCCCCCTCCCTACCTACGAGCAGTACTTC.

This clonotype has ten or more counts. The J gene is TRBJ1-5, the V gene TRBV7-3; D is unresolved. V was shortened by 1 base and J by 5 bases, with 6 bases between the two germline ends. The germline gives CDR1 SGHTA, CDR2 FQGTGA. The length of the CDR3 is 13 residues. CDR3 in amino acids: CASSLSVDQPQHF. The CDR3 DNA is TGTGCCAGCAGCTTAAGTGTCGATCAGCCCCAGCATTTT. Filled out from reference TRBV7-3 and TRBJ1-5, the complete variable domain reads GAGVSQTPSNKVTEKGKYVELRCDPISGHTALYWYRQSLGQGPEFLIYFQGTGAADDSGLPNDRFFAVRPEGSVSTLKIQRTERGDSAVYLCASSLSVDQPQHFGDGTRLSIL.

This chain connects TRBV20-1 to TRBJ1-2; no definite D call. With 0 bases removed from V and 4 bases from J, the gap between germline ends came to 9 bases. Germline CDR1 is DFQATT and CDR2 is SNEGSKA (reference sequence). The CDR3 contains 13 residues. This CDR3 reads CSAREGLGYGYTF. DNA of the CDR3: TGCAGTGCTAGAGAAGGGTTAGGCTATGGCTACACCTTC.

In this sample, this clonotype turned up many times. This chain links TRBV28 with TRBJ2-7; the D is unclear. V shed 6 bases and J shed 5 bases, with 11 bases lying between them. Germline V gives CDR1 MDHEN, CDR2 SYDVKM. There are 12 residues in the CDR3. CDR3 nucleotides: TGTGCCAGCAGGACCTCCTACCACGAGCAGTACTTC. Translation: CASRTSYHEQYF.

This clonotype came up a few times. This may arise from a read error, as a much more abundant clone is one base away. The V and J genes are TRBV12-3 or TRBV12-4 and TRBJ1-4; D perhaps matches TRBD1 (5 bases). The CDR3 spans 12 residues. The V and J ends lost 5 bases and 8 bases respectively, with 9 bases between them. The CDR3 loop is CASSTPGEKLFF. For the CDR3, the DNA is TGTGCCAGCAGTACACCAGGGGAAAAACTGTTTTTT.

This clonotype was observed many times. The rearrangement joins TRBV20-1 to TRBJ1-4; no firm D call. Between the trimmed V and J ends, which lost 5 bases and 0 bases, there was a span of 4 bases. CDR1 and CDR2 (germline): DFQATT, SNEGSKA (reference sequence). CDR3 length: 12 residues. CDR3 in amino acids: CSAWATNEKLFF. The CDR3 coding sequence is TGCAGTGCTTGGGCAACTAATGAAAAACTGTTTTTT.

The table lists this clonotype with many counts. The chain links TRBV20-1 to TRBJ2-7; 9 bases are shared with TRBD2. Germline CDR1 is DFQATT and CDR2 is SNEGSKA (reference sequence). After removal of 3 bases from V and 0 bases from J, the junction contained 9 bases not matched to a gene. The CDR3 runs 16 residues. The CDR3: CSASRASGAPSYEQYF. In DNA, the CDR3 is TGCAGTGCTAGCCGGGCTAGCGGGGCCCCCTCCTACGAGCAGTACTTC.

This clonotype was recorded many times. The rearrangement joins TRBV20-1 to TRBJ2-1; weak D call: TRBD1 (6 bases). This CDR3 has 17 amino acids. The germline CDR1 and CDR2 sequences are DFQATT and SNEGSKA (reference sequence). V gave up 4 bases and J gave up 2 bases, with 21 bases separating them. The CDR3 coding sequence is TGCAGTGCTACCGGCCATCCTGCAGGGGAACCCTACAATGAGCAGTTCTTC. Translated, it gives CSATGHPAGEPYNEQFF.

This clonotype appeared a few times. This sequence may be a read error, since a much larger clone differs from it by one base. The chain couples TRBV9 to TRBJ1-2; D call uncertain. Trimming cost V 4 bases and J 4 bases, with 14 bases left between them. This CDR3 spans 14 amino acids. CDR1 is SGDLS and CDR2 is YYNGEE in the germline V gene. This chain's CDR3 is CASSPGKVVYGYTF. CDR3 coding DNA: TGTGCCAGCAGCCCGGGTAAAGTTGTCTATGGCTACACCTTC. Complete variable domain (other parts from reference TRBV9 and TRBJ1-2): DSGVTQTPKHLITATGQRVTLRCSPRSGDLSVYWYQQSLDQGLQFLIQYYNGEERAKGNILERFSAQQFPDLHSELNLSSLELGDSALYFCASSPGKVVYGYTFGSGTRLTVV.

Only a few counts were recorded for this clonotype. The J gene is TRBJ2-1, the V gene TRBV7-9; D gene uncertain. The germline gives CDR1 SEHNR, CDR2 FQNEAQ (reference sequence). V was trimmed by 0 bases and J by 2 bases, leaving 8 bases between them. This CDR3 is 15 amino acids long. The CDR3 coding sequence is TGTGCCAGCAGCTTAGCGGCCGGAACCTACAATGAGCAGTTCTTC. The encoded protein is CASSLAAGTYNEQFF.

This clonotype was seen many times. The chain joins TRBV5-1 to TRBJ1-6, with 9 bases lining up with TRBD1. Germline CDR1 reads SGHRS; CDR2 reads YFSETQ. With 0 bases clipped from V and 6 bases from J, the junction kept 10 bases outside the gene matches. The CDR3 has 18 residues. The chain's CDR3 is CASSLAVGVQGANSPLHF. As DNA, the CDR3 is TGCGCCAGCAGCTTGGCAGTTGGGGTACAGGGGGCTAATTCACCCCTCCACTTT.

A remark on this clonotype: The germline gene is not matched at one end of the junction; a read error may be the cause. The CDR3 sequence is CASNLDRGDWTYNEQFF. In nucleotides, the CDR3 is TGTGCCAGCAACTTAGACCGGGGGGACTGGACTTACAATGAGCAGTTCTTC. The chain links TRBV7-2 to TRBJ2-1; 7 positions match TRBD2. The CDR3 has 17 residues. The germline CDR1 and CDR2 sequences are SGHTA and FQGNSA.

This clonotype was counted many times. For the CDR3, the DNA is TGCGCCAGCAGCACACAGGGTCCTGAGCCCCAGCATTTT. The encoded protein is CASSTQGPEPQHF. V and J are TRBV5-1 and TRBJ1-5, with D possibly TRBD1 on 6 matching bases. The V end lost 4 bases, the J end lost 8 bases, and 13 bases lay between the germline ends. The CDR3 has 13 amino acids. Germline values: CDR1 SGHRS, CDR2 YFSETQ.

The chain joins TRBV5-6 to TRBJ2-2, with D perhaps being TRBD1 or TRBD2 (5 bases each). The CDR3 extends over 16 amino acids. Trimming left V 2 bases short and J 6 bases short, with 17 bases between. Germline V gene lookup returns CDR1 SGHDT and CDR2 YYEEEE. In nucleotides, the CDR3 is TGTGCCAGCAGCTTTGGGGACCTGGGGTGGGCCGGGGAGCTGTTTTTT. This codes for CASSFGDLGWAGELFF.

Many counts were recorded for this clonotype. The rearrangement uses TRBV20-1 and TRBJ2-5, with a tentative D call TRBD1 (6 bases). This CDR3 contains 14 residues. The V end was cut by 6 bases, the J end by 4 bases, with 18 bases between. CDR1 is DFQATT and CDR2 is SNEGSKA in the germline V gene (reference sequence). CDR3: CSAVGGGKGETQYF. The CDR3 coding sequence is TGCAGTGCCGTAGGGGGTGGTAAGGGAGAGACCCAGTACTTC.

This clonotype has a count of ten or more. This chain joins TRBV5-1 and TRBJ1-4, with 8 bases that match TRBD1. V lost 8 bases to trimming and J lost 8 bases; unmatched junction nucleotides: 8. Germline V lookup: CDR1 SGHRS, CDR2 YFSETQ. This CDR3 has 13 residues. The CDR3 nucleotides are TGCGCCAGTCGACAGGGGCAGCGCGAAAAACTGTTTTTT. Its translation: CASRQGQREKLFF.